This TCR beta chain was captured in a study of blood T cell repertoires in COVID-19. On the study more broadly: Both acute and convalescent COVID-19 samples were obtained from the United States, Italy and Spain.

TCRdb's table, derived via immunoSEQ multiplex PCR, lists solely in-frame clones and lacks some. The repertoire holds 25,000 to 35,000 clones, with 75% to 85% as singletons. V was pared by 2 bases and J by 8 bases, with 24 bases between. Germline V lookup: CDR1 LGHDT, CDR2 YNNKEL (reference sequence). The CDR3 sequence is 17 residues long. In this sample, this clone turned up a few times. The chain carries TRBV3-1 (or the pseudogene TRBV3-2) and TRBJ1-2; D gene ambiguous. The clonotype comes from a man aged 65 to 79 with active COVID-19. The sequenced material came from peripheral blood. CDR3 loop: CASSQRSRGNTVWGYTF. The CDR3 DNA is TGTGCCAGCAGCCAAAGAAGTCGGGGAAACACTGTATGGGGCTACACCTTC.